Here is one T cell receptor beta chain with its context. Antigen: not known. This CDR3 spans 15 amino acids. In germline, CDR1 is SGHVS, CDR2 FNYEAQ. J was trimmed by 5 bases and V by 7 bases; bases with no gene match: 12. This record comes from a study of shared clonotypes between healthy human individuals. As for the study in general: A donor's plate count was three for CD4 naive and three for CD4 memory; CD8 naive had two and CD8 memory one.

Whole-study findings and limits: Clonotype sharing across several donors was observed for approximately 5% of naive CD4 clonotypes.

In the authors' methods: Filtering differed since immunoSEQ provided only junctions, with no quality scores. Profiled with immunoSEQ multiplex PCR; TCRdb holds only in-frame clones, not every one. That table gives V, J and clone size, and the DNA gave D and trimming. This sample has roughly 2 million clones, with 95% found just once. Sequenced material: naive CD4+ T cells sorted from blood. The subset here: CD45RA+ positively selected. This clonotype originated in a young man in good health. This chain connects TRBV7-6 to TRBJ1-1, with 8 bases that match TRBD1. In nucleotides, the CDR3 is TGTGCCAGCACCTCACAGTGGCAGGGGGCTACTGAAGCTTTCTTT. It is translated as CASTSQWQGATEAFF.